The present entry profiles one T cell receptor (beta chain) with its context. Seattle's enrolled individuals joined amid active infection and were then monitored longitudinally. The data are from a study of blood T cell repertoires in COVID-19. Looking at the study overall: The United States, Italy and Spain provided the acute and convalescent COVID-19 samples.

Trimming left V 3 bases short and J 7 bases short, with 9 bases between. CDR1 is MNHEY, CDR2 SMNVEV, per germline (reference sequence). The CDR3 is 12 residues long. Assay used: immunoSEQ multiplex PCR; TCRdb lists only in-frame clones, some missing. Found here are hundreds of thousands of clones, around 90% of them singletons; the top ten hold 0.65% to 1%. The chain uses TRBV27 and TRBJ2-5, with TRBD2 as a possible D gene (6 bases). The sequencing input was peripheral blood. This receptor was taken from a man aged 18 to 30 with COVID-19, enrolled during active disease. The CDR3 coding sequence is TGTGCCAGCAGTTTCGGGAGCGGGACCCAGTACTTC. Translated: CASSFGSGTQYF.